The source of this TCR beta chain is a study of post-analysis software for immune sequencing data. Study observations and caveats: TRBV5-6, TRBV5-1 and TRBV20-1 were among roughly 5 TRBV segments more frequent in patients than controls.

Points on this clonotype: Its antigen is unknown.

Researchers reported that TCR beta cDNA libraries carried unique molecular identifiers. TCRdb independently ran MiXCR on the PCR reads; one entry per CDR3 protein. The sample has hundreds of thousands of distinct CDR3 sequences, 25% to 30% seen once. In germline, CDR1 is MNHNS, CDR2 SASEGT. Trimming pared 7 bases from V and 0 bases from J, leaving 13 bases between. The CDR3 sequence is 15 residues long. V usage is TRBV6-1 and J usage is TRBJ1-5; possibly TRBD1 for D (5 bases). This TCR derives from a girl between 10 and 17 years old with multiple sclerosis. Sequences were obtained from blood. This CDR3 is CASIGGGFSNQPQHF. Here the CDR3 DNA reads TGTGCCAGCATTGGGGGGGGGTTTAGCAATCAGCCCCAGCATTTT.